This TCR beta chain appears in the sequencing data of a study of immune cell composition in non-small cell lung cancer. Sequenced by immunoSEQ multiplex PCR; TCRdb stores in-frame clones only, minus some. This sample has 3,000 to 3,500 clones, with approximately 78% found just once. Normal lung was taken at the farthest possible site, at least 3 cm from tumour. V was pared by 10 bases and J by 4 bases, with 6 bases of the junction left unmatched. The CDR3 covers 12 residues. Germline assignment: CDR1 WSHSY and CDR2 SAAADI. This clonotype was obtained from a human donor with non-small cell lung cancer. The donor label of this sample is uncertain. The rearrangement uses TRBV10-2 and TRBJ2-7; TRBD1 aligns across 8 bases. The sample was non-adjacent lung tissue. The CDR3 DNA follows: TGCGCCACCCGACAGGGGAAATACGAGCAGTACTTC. It translates to CATRQGKYEQYF.